One sample yielded the 27 T cell receptor beta chains listed below, sequenced in a study of T cells in Graves' hyperthyroidism and ophthalmopathy. RNA transcripts were the template for amplifying TCR beta CDR3 regions. First-round RT-PCR with HTBI primers amplified the TCR CDR3 region. TCRdb re-derived calls from the multiplex PCR reads in MiXCR, one entry per CDR3 protein. Of some 500,000 distinct CDR3 sequences listed, approximately 25% are singletons. Source material: blood. The receptors originated from a woman under 40 with Graves' ophthalmopathy.

Concerning this clonotype: A read error may be the cause here, since a much bigger clone is one base away. The genes are TRBV11-1 and TRBJ2-7; 9 bases line up with TRBD2. CDR3 length equals 15 residues. CDR1 SGHAT and CDR2 FQDESV come from the germline V gene (reference sequence). CDR3 amino acids: CASSLGLAGTYEQHF. The CDR3 bases are TGTGCCAGCAGCTTAGGGCTAGCGGGGACCTACGAGCAGCACTTC.

The chain uses TRBV6-1 and TRBJ1-2; possibly TRBD1 for D (6 bases). V dropped 5 bases and J dropped 3 bases, with 16 bases sitting between them. The germline V gene encodes CDR1 MNHNS and CDR2 SASEGT. CDR3 length: 15 residues. CDR3 coding DNA: TGTGCCAGCAGTCCGGAAGGGGGGATGTACTATGGCTACACCTTC. Amino acids: CASSPEGGMYYGYTF.

This clonotype turned up a few times. V is TRBV12-3 or TRBV12-4 and J is TRBJ2-2, with D maybe TRBD1 (6 bases). The CDR3 spans 15 residues. Between the trimmed V and J ends, which lost 4 bases and 3 bases, there was a span of 12 bases. Written as DNA, the CDR3 is TGTGCCAGCAGTTCGCAGGGGTGGGACACCGGGGAGCTGTTTTTT. Protein product: CASSSQGWDTGELFF.

This clonotype was counted between two and nine times. The J gene is TRBJ1-2, the V gene TRBV12-3 or TRBV12-4; D is undetermined. CDR3 length: 16 residues. V was cut by 0 bases and J by 7 bases, with 18 bases left in between. DNA for the CDR3: TGTGCCAGCAGTTTAGCTTGGGATTGGAGTTGGGGTGGCTACACCTTC. Its translation is CASSLAWDWSWGGYTF.

The V call is TRBV27, the J call TRBJ1-5; D is undetermined. V was clipped by 3 bases and J by 11 bases, with 11 bases between them. This CDR3 is 12 amino acids long. From germline, CDR1 is MNHEY and CDR2 SMNVEV (reference sequence). The DNA for the CDR3 is TGTGCCAGCAGTTTTGACGGCGCGGCCCAGCATTTT. Translated, it gives CASSFDGAAQHF.

This clonotype was picked up many times. The V and J genes are TRBV20-1 and TRBJ1-1, with D hard to call. The CDR3 length is 12 residues. Germline CDR1 is DFQATT and CDR2 is SNEGSKA (reference sequence). V lost 5 bases to trimming and J lost 2 bases, with 9 bases between them. CDR3 DNA: TGCAGTGCTTGGGCCCGAAACACTGAAGCTTTCTTT. It encodes CSAWARNTEAFF.

This clonotype was counted only a few times. The V call is TRBV28, the J call TRBJ2-3; weak D call: TRBD1 (7 bases). V was trimmed by 4 bases and J by 6 bases, leaving 20 bases between them. There are 16 residues in the CDR3. The germline V gene has CDR1 MDHEN and CDR2 SYDVKM. In DNA form, the CDR3 reads TGTGCCAGCAGTTCCCTTCGGGCAGGGGGGCGTGATACGCAGTATTTT. Protein sequence: CASSSLRAGGRDTQYF.

There are many counts of this clonotype. V and J are TRBV6-2 or TRBV6-3 and TRBJ1-5; the D is unclear. Between the trimmed V and J ends, which lost 2 bases and 11 bases, there was a span of 13 bases. The germline gives CDR1 MNHEY, CDR2 SVGEGT. The CDR3 has 13 residues. Written as DNA, the CDR3 is TGTGCCAGCAGTTACCCAGGCGTTCTTACCCAGCATTTT. Translating it yields CASSYPGVLTQHF.

The genes are TRBV2 and TRBJ1-1; 9 nucleotides align to TRBD1. The CDR3 covers 15 residues. Trimming at V came to 6 bases and at J to 11 bases, leaving 16 bases not matched to a gene. The germline V gene encodes CDR1 SNHLY and CDR2 FYNNEI. The CDR3 is CASSVPGQGSLAAFF. The CDR3 DNA reads TGTGCCAGCAGCGTCCCGGGACAGGGTAGTTTGGCGGCTTTCTTT.

V gene TRBV28 combines with J gene TRBJ2-7; a possible D gene is TRBD1 (5 bases). Germline values: CDR1 MDHEN, CDR2 SYDVKM. V was cut by 7 bases and J by 3 bases, with 10 bases left in between. CDR3 length: 12 amino acids. The CDR3 reads CASTSRVYEQYF. DNA of the CDR3: TGTGCCAGCACCTCCAGGGTCTACGAGCAGTACTTC.

In its sample, this clonotype was seen many times. The chain recombines TRBV30 with TRBJ1-5, with D possibly matching TRBD1 (6 bases). This CDR3 has 14 amino acids. The V gene lost 3 bases and the J gene lost 3 bases, with 12 bases spanning the gap. The germline V gene encodes CDR1 GTSNPN and CDR2 SVGIG (reference sequence). The CDR3 nucleotides are TGTGCCTGGAGGGGGGCGTCAGCCAATCAGCCCCAGCATTTT. Its translation: CAWRGASANQPQHF.

This clonotype was seen only a few times. The gene calls are TRBV13 and TRBJ2-2, with 8 nucleotides matching TRBD2. Germline trimming cut 10 bases from V and 5 bases from J; bases unmatched to any gene: 9. CDR3 length equals 14 residues. Germline-derived CDR1 and CDR2 are PRHDT and FYEKMQ (reference sequence). CDR3 sequence reads: CATRAGAYTGELFF. The CDR3 DNA reads as TGTGCCACCAGAGCGGGGGCCTATACCGGGGAGCTGTTTTTT.

This clonotype was seen ten or more times. The chain recombines TRBV11-2 with TRBJ2-5; no clear D. The V gene lost 8 bases and the J gene lost 3 bases, with 13 bases spanning the gap. This CDR3 contains 13 residues. CDR1 and CDR2 (germline): SGHAT, FQNNGV. CDR3 DNA sequence: TGTGCCAGCCGCAGACATGCAGAAGAGACCCAGTACTTC. It is translated as CASRRHAEETQYF.

This clonotype occurred many times. DNA for the CDR3: TGCAGTGCTAGAGATAGGACAGCCGGGGGCTACACCTTC. Translating gives CSARDRTAGGYTF. The V gene is TRBV20-1, the J gene TRBJ1-2, with a tentative D call TRBD1 (6 bases). The CDR3 length is 13 residues. Trimming left V 0 bases short and J 8 bases short, with 13 bases between. Germline V gene lookup returns CDR1 DFQATT and CDR2 SNEGSKA (reference sequence).

The rearrangement links TRBV10-3 to TRBJ1-2; D not resolved. Trimming cost V 11 bases and J 3 bases, with 19 bases left between them. CDR3 length: 14 amino acids. CDR1 and CDR2 from the germline V gene are ENHRY and SYGVKD. The CDR3 sequence: CAAKGVQPYYGYTF. The CDR3 DNA reads TGTGCCGCCAAAGGAGTGCAGCCCTACTATGGCTACACCTTC.

This clonotype was detected ten times or more. The chain combines TRBV10-1 with TRBJ2-1; tentative D call: TRBD2 (6 bases). This CDR3 spans 13 amino acids. The germline CDR1 and CDR2 sequences are WNHNN and SYGVQD (reference sequence). V gave up 6 bases and J gave up 3 bases, with 9 bases separating them. Written as DNA, the CDR3 is TGCGCCAGCAGCGGGGGAGGCTACAATGAGCAGTTCTTC. Encoded protein: CASSGGGYNEQFF.

Ten or more counts support this clonotype. The genes are TRBV27 and TRBJ2-1; D tentatively fits TRBD1 or TRBD2 (5 bases each). The end of the DNA fits TRBJ2-7 better, so the J call may be wrong. There are 15 residues in the CDR3. The germline CDR1 and CDR2 sequences are MNHEY and SMNVEV (reference sequence). In nucleotides, the CDR3 is TGTGCCAGCAGTCCATGGGTGGTGAGGGGACACGAGCAGTACTTC. It is translated as CASSPWVVRGHEQYF.

A few counts support this clonotype. The chain is built from TRBV7-2 and TRBJ2-7, with 7 bases identical to TRBD1. CDR1 is SGHTA and CDR2 is FQGNSA in the germline V gene. With 5 bases clipped from V and 3 bases from J, the junction kept 7 bases outside the gene matches. The CDR3 contains 14 residues. CDR3 sequence reads: CASSIGQEFYEQYF. The CDR3 nucleotides read TGTGCCAGCAGCATAGGACAGGAATTCTACGAGCAGTACTTC.

This clonotype was counted many times. The CDR3: CASSLSRGRIYGYTF. CDR3 DNA sequence: TGTGCCAGCAGTTTGTCCCGGGGGCGCATCTATGGCTACACCTTC. The chain carries TRBV12-3 or TRBV12-4 and TRBJ1-2, with D perhaps TRBD1 (6 bases). CDR3 length: 15 amino acids. Trimming took off 3 bases at V and 4 bases at J, with 15 bases between the two ends.

This clonotype was detected ten times or more. The chain links TRBV13 to TRBJ2-7, with D unresolved. The CDR3 runs to 16 residues. V was cut by 2 bases and J by 0 bases, with 14 bases left in between. Germline values: CDR1 PRHDT, CDR2 FYEKMQ (reference sequence). The CDR3 is CASSLRHASSSYEQYF. The CDR3 bases are TGTGCCAGCAGCTTACGGCATGCCTCAAGCTCCTACGAGCAGTACTTC.

Ten or more counts support this clonotype. The V gene is TRBV5-1, the J gene TRBJ1-2, with D possibly being TRBD1 (6 bases). This CDR3 has 13 residues. The V gene lost 7 bases and the J gene lost 8 bases, with 18 bases spanning the gap. Looked up from germline, CDR1 is SGHRS and CDR2 is YFSETQ. The CDR3 bases are TGCGCCAGCGTAGAACCGGGACACTCGGGCTACACCTTC. Protein sequence: CASVEPGHSGYTF.

This clonotype has a handful of counts. The CDR3 protein is CASSEINTGELFF. CDR3 in DNA: TGCGCCAGCAGCGAAATCAACACCGGGGAGCTGTTTTTT. This chain links TRBV5-1 with TRBJ2-2; no clear D gene. This CDR3 is built from 13 residues. Trimming took 4 bases from V and 2 from J, leaving 6 bases between them. The germline V gene encodes CDR1 SGHRS and CDR2 YFSETQ.

This clonotype was counted between two and nine times. The rearrangement uses TRBV18 and TRBJ1-1; D perhaps matches TRBD1 (6 bases). The germline V and J ends were trimmed by 4 bases and 3 bases, with 9 bases remaining between them. Germline loops: CDR1 KGHSH, CDR2 LQKENI. The CDR3 is 13 residues long. CDR3 protein: CASSRNRDTEAFF. The CDR3 nucleotides read TGTGCCAGCTCACGGAACAGGGACACTGAAGCTTTCTTT. Supplemented by reference TRBV18 and TRBJ1-1, the full variable domain reads NAGVMQNPRHLVRRRGQEARLRCSPMKGHSHVYWYRQLPEEGLKFMVYLQKENIIDESGMPKERFSAEFPKEGPSILRIQQVVRGDSAAYFCASSRNRDTEAFFGQGTRLTVV.

This clonotype was counted at least ten times. The chain recombines TRBV25-1 with TRBJ1-2; D ambiguous. Germline lookup yields CDR1 MGHDK and CDR2 SYGVNS. V was shortened by 4 bases and J by 4 bases, with 10 bases between the two germline ends. The CDR3 is 13 residues long. The CDR3 bases are TGTGCCAGCAGTGTGGGCCAGCCCTATGGCTACACCTTC. This gives the protein CASSVGQPYGYTF.

The sample holds many counts of this clonotype. The chain recombines TRBV24-1 with TRBJ2-5; 9 bases match TRBD1. V lost 4 bases, J lost 0 bases, and 5 bases stayed unmatched. The CDR3 contains 16 residues. CDR1 is KGHDR, CDR2 SFDVKD, per germline. CDR3 region: CATSEGTGMYQETQYF. The CDR3 region has the DNA TGTGCCACCAGTGAGGGGACAGGGATGTACCAAGAGACCCAGTACTTC.

This chain connects TRBV7-6 to TRBJ2-7; 11 bases line up with TRBD2. This CDR3 contains 14 residues. V trimming: 5 bases; J trimming: 5 bases; junction bases outside the gene matches: 5. From germline, CDR1 is SGHVS and CDR2 FNYEAQ. CDR3 residues: CASSRLAGRNEQYF. The CDR3 DNA reads as TGTGCCAGCAGCCGACTAGCGGGAAGGAACGAGCAGTACTTC.

The chain combines TRBV13 with TRBJ2-5, with a possible D match to TRBD1 (5 bases). CDR1 is PRHDT, CDR2 FYEKMQ, per germline (reference sequence). Trimming pared 4 bases from V and 0 bases from J, leaving 9 bases between. The CDR3 extends over 14 amino acids. CDR3 coding DNA: TGTGCCAGCAGCTCAGTGACAGACCAAGAGACCCAGTACTTC. Encoded protein: CASSSVTDQETQYF.